These 29 T cell receptor beta chains originate from one sample sequenced in a study of blood T cell repertoires in COVID-19. Produced via immunoSEQ multiplex PCR; TCRdb's table is partial and in-frame only. Among hundreds of thousands of clones listed, approximately 86% were seen once. The sequenced material came from PBMCs or T cells enriched from blood (not recorded which). The receptor source for this set is a woman aged 18-35 years who had recovered from COVID-19.

On this clone itself: Other DNA sequences of this sample code for an identical CDR3. The chain employs TRBV18 and TRBJ2-7; maybe TRBD2 (6 bases). V was shortened by 3 bases and J by 1 base, with 7 bases between the two germline ends. CDR1 KGHSH and CDR2 LQKENI come from the germline V gene. The CDR3 runs to 13 residues. CDR3 in DNA: TGTGCCAGCTCACCGGCGGGGTCCTACGAGCAGTACTTC. Its protein product is CASSPAGSYEQYF.

The chain uses TRBV2 and TRBJ2-5, with 12 positions matching TRBD2. Germline CDR1 and CDR2: SNHLY and FYNNEI. This CDR3 contains 16 residues. Losses at the gene ends were 5 bases for V and 2 bases for J; bases not matched to a gene: 6. The CDR3 bases are TGTGCCAGCAGTCACGGACTAGCGGGGATTCAAGAGACCCAGTACTTC. Protein sequence: CASSHGLAGIQETQYF.

The chain carries TRBV28 and TRBJ2-1; 7 bases line up with TRBD1. The CDR3 is 15 amino acids. The germline V gene encodes CDR1 MDHEN and CDR2 SYDVKM. Trimming removed 3 bases from V and 5 bases from J; junction bases left unmatched: 7. The CDR3 DNA reads TGTGCCAGCAGTTTTGTTGGGACAGACAACAATGAGCAGTTCTTC. Translation: CASSFVGTDNNEQFF.

This clone showed up just once. The chain joins TRBV27 to TRBJ1-1; 10 positions agree with TRBD1. Germline V gene data show CDR1 as MNHEY and CDR2 as SMNVEV (reference sequence). The junction had 7 bases not matched to a gene; V was cut back by 5 bases and J by 1 base. This CDR3 has 16 amino acids. The CDR3 sequence: CASSQWTGGGNTEAFF. CDR3 DNA sequence: TGTGCCAGCAGTCAATGGACAGGGGGTGGGAACACTGAAGCTTTCTTT.

The chain employs TRBV28 and TRBJ1-5; 7 bases line up with TRBD1. This CDR3 is built from 14 residues. Germline values: CDR1 MDHEN, CDR2 SYDVKM. With V trimmed by 7 bases and J by 6 bases, 9 bases remained unmatched. The CDR3 is CASKTGLIAQPQHF. CDR3 nucleotides: TGTGCCAGCAAGACAGGGTTAATTGCTCAGCCCCAGCATTTT.

The chain combines TRBV6-6 with TRBJ2-1, with 7 bases aligning to TRBD2. V lost 2 bases, J lost 5 bases, and 9 bases stayed unmatched. This CDR3 has 16 residues. The germline gives CDR1 MNHNY, CDR2 SVGAGI (reference sequence). The CDR3 region is CASSYRAGDPNNEQFF. The CDR3 DNA reads TGTGCCAGCAGTTACCGGGCGGGAGACCCCAACAATGAGCAGTTCTTC.

This clone has a single count. The rearrangement links TRBV9 to TRBJ1-2; 11 nucleotides match TRBD1. Germline CDR1 and CDR2: SGDLS and YYNGEE. There are 14 residues in the CDR3. The junction had 8 bases not matched to a gene; V was cut back by 6 bases and J by 7 bases. The CDR3 coding sequence is TGTGCCAGCAAGGGAGGACAGGGGGCATTTGGCTACACCTTC. Translated: CASKGGQGAFGYTF. The whole variable domain, remainder taken from reference TRBV9 and TRBJ1-2, is DSGVTQTPKHLITATGQRVTLRCSPRSGDLSVYWYQQSLDQGLQFLIQYYNGEERAKGNILERFSAQQFPDLHSELNLSSLELGDSALYFCASKGGQGAFGYTFGSGTRLTVV.

This chain connects TRBV6-5 to TRBJ2-7; D is possibly TRBD1 (5 bases). The CDR3 runs 15 residues. The germline CDR1 and CDR2 sequences are MNHEY and SVGAGI. V lost 6 bases and J 0 bases, leaving 15 bases between the germline ends. CDR3 in amino acids: CASRSPGLSSYEQYF. CDR3 DNA sequence: TGTGCCAGCAGGTCTCCAGGGCTCAGCTCCTACGAGCAGTACTTC.

The chain employs TRBV3-1 (or the pseudogene TRBV3-2) and TRBJ2-1, with 8 bases that match TRBD2. V was pared by 2 bases and J by 9 bases, with 6 bases of the junction left unmatched. CDR3 length equals 14 residues. Germline V gives CDR1 LGHDT, CDR2 YNNKEL (reference sequence). As DNA, the CDR3 is TGTGCCAGCAGCCAACCGGGACTAGAAGCTGAGCAGTTCTTC. The encoded protein is CASSQPGLEAEQFF.

The chain joins TRBV19 to TRBJ1-3, with D hard to call. Germline loops: CDR1 LNHDA, CDR2 SQIVND (reference sequence). The CDR3 extends over 13 amino acids. Trimming removed 3 bases at V and 10 bases at J, with 13 bases between. For the CDR3, the DNA is TGTGCCAGTAGTATTCGGGAATTTCGGACCATATATTTT. It encodes CASSIREFRTIYF.

This clone was counted a few times. The rearrangement links TRBV25-1 to TRBJ1-4; 12 positions match TRBD1. V dropped 6 bases and J dropped 7; count of bases not matched to a gene: 6. The CDR3 covers 15 residues. Germline V gene lookup returns CDR1 MGHDK and CDR2 SYGVNS. For the CDR3, the DNA is TGTGCCAGCAGGGGACAGGGGGCCCGGGGTGAAAAACTGTTTTTT. This translates into CASRGQGARGEKLFF.

V gene TRBV7-2 combines with J gene TRBJ2-7; a weak D match, TRBD2 (5 bases). Trimming stripped 6 bases from V and 3 bases from J, with 12 bases between. This CDR3 has 13 residues. Germline CDR1 SGHTA, CDR2 FQGNSA. The CDR3 coding sequence is TGTGCCAGCAGGGTAGCGAATAACTACGAGCAGTACTTC. Encoded protein: CASRVANNYEQYF. Based on the CDR3 plus reference TRBV7-2 and TRBJ2-7, the full variable domain is GAGVSQSPSNKVTEKGKDVELRCDPISGHTALYWYRQSLGQGLEFLIYFQGNSAPDKSGLPSDRFSAERTGGSVSTLTIQRTQQEDSAVYLCASRVANNYEQYFGPGTRLTVT.

The chain is built from TRBV5-1 and TRBJ1-1; D perhaps matches TRBD1 (5 bases). Trimming stripped 0 bases from V and 2 bases from J, with 8 bases between. CDR1 SGHRS and CDR2 YFSETQ come from the germline V gene. This CDR3 spans 14 amino acids. CDR3: CASSLDRYNTEAFF. CDR3 in DNA: TGCGCCAGCAGCTTGGACAGGTATAACACTGAAGCTTTCTTT.

The chain couples TRBV15 to TRBJ1-6, with 8 nucleotides matching TRBD1. Germline V gives CDR1 LNHNV, CDR2 YYDKDF (reference sequence). The CDR3 runs to 17 residues. Losses at the gene ends were 8 bases for V and 0 bases for J; bases not matched to a gene: 9. The CDR3 is CATQRLTGGSYNSPLHF. Here the CDR3 DNA reads TGTGCCACCCAAAGACTAACAGGGGGCTCCTATAATTCACCCCTCCACTTT.

This rearrangement joins TRBV5-1 to TRBJ2-4; the match to TRBD1 covers 7 bases. The CDR3 extends over 15 amino acids. Germline V CDR1 and CDR2: SGHRS, YFSETQ. The V and J ends lost 4 bases and 0 bases, in that order; junction bases with no gene match: 4. CDR3 loop: CASSEGALAKNIQYF. The CDR3 DNA reads TGCGCCAGCAGCGAGGGGGCCTTAGCCAAAAACATTCAGTACTTC. Supplemented by reference TRBV5-1 and TRBJ2-4, the full variable domain reads KAGVTQTPRYLIKTRGQQVTLSCSPISGHRSVSWYQQTPGQGLQFLFEYFSETQRNKGNFPGRFSGRQFSNSRSEMNVSTLELGDSALYLCASSEGALAKNIQYFGAGTRLSVL.

This clone was found once. CDR3 in DNA: TGTGCCAGCAGGATGCGGGTCGGGGAGCTGTTTTTT. Protein: CASRMRVGELFF. V and J are TRBV6-5 and TRBJ2-2; the D gene is possibly TRBD2 (5 bases). This CDR3 contains 12 residues. Germline assignment: CDR1 MNHEY and CDR2 SVGAGI. Between the trimmed V and J ends, which lost 6 bases and 7 bases, there was a span of 9 bases.

Many counts were recorded for this clone. The rearrangement joins TRBV6-2 or TRBV6-3 to TRBJ2-2; D ambiguous. Trimming stripped 0 bases from V and 8 bases from J, with 10 bases between. CDR1 and CDR2 (germline): MNHEY, SVGEGT. The CDR3 loop spans 14 amino acids. The CDR3: CASSYSLARGELFF. The CDR3 nucleotides read TGTGCCAGCAGTTACTCGTTAGCCAGAGGGGAGCTGTTTTTT.

The chain couples TRBV28 to TRBJ2-3; a possible D gene is TRBD2 (5 bases). The germline V gene has CDR1 MDHEN and CDR2 SYDVKM. Trimming stripped 9 bases from V and 2 bases from J, with 9 bases between. The CDR3 spans 12 residues. The CDR3 sequence: CASSRDTDTQYF. The CDR3 bases are TGTGCCAGTTCCCGGGACACAGATACGCAGTATTTT.

This rearrangement joins TRBV15 to TRBJ2-5, with 10 bases lining up with TRBD2. The CDR3 has 17 residues. The germline V gene has CDR1 LNHNV and CDR2 YYDKDF (reference sequence). V trimming: 0 bases; J trimming: 5 bases; junction bases outside the gene matches: 9. The CDR3 nucleotides are TGTGCCACCAGCAGAGACCTAACTAGCGGGATATTTGAGACCCAGTACTTC. Translation gives CATSRDLTSGIFETQYF.

V gene TRBV19 combines with J gene TRBJ1-5, with a weak D call TRBD1 (6 bases). V lost 3 bases and J 6 bases, leaving 12 bases between the germline ends. Looked up from germline, CDR1 is LNHDA and CDR2 is SQIVND (reference sequence). The CDR3 has 14 residues. This CDR3 is CASSMRGAAQPQHF. CDR3 in DNA: TGTGCCAGTAGTATGCGGGGGGCGGCTCAGCCCCAGCATTTT.

The CDR3 nucleotides read TGTGCCTGGAGCTCCCCTTTGGCCGTTCTGGAGCAGTACTTC. Protein sequence: CAWSSPLAVLEQYF. The J gene is TRBJ2-7, the V gene TRBV30; D is ambiguous. Germline CDR1 is GTSNPN and CDR2 is SVGIG (reference sequence). V shed 3 bases and J shed 7 bases, with 19 bases lying between them. This CDR3 is 14 amino acids long.

On this clone: Possible read error: a much larger clone is one base away. Distinct nucleotide sequences in the sample also encode this CDR3. The CDR3: CASSTGGYGYTF. The CDR3 DNA reads TGTGCCAGCAGTACAGGGGGCTATGGCTACACCTTC. The gene calls are TRBV28 and TRBJ1-2; 8 nucleotides match TRBD1. This CDR3 is built from 12 residues. V lost 5 bases, J lost 4 bases, and 0 bases stayed unmatched. The germline V gene has CDR1 MDHEN and CDR2 SYDVKM.

This chain's CDR3 is CAWSAFDLSNYGYTF. CDR3 coding DNA: TGTGCCTGGAGTGCTTTCGATTTGAGTAACTATGGCTACACCTTC. The rearrangement links TRBV30 to TRBJ1-2; D unresolved. Germline V gives CDR1 GTSNPN, CDR2 SVGIG (reference sequence). The V gene lost 1 base and the J gene lost 1 base, with 13 bases spanning the gap. The CDR3 contains 15 residues.

The V gene is TRBV4-2, the J gene TRBJ1-2, with D tentatively TRBD1 (6 bases). Trimming removed 4 bases at V and 9 bases at J, with 18 bases between. The CDR3 is made up of 14 amino acids. The germline V gene encodes CDR1 LGHNA and CDR2 YNFKEQ. CDR3: CASSPAGVRSRYTF. CDR3 nucleotides: TGTGCCAGCAGCCCCGCAGGGGTCAGGAGTCGCTACACCTTC.

V and J are TRBV11-1 and TRBJ2-1, with 8 bases matching TRBD1. Trimming took 0 bases from V and 10 from J; bases not matched to a gene: 5. Germline V gene lookup returns CDR1 SGHAT and CDR2 FQDESV (reference sequence). This CDR3 region has 14 residues. CDR3 region: CASSLAPRDREQFF. The CDR3 DNA reads as TGTGCCAGCAGCTTAGCCCCCCGGGACAGGGAGCAGTTCTTC.

The chain is built from TRBV2 and TRBJ1-4; TRBD1 agrees at 11 bases. The trim removed 6 bases at V and 8 bases at J, leaving 14 bases unmatched. Looked up from germline, CDR1 is SNHLY and CDR2 is FYNNEI. CDR3 length equals 17 residues. The DNA of the CDR3 is TGTGCCAGCAGACCCGGACAGGGGGCGCACGATCTAGAAAAACTGTTTTTT. This gives the protein CASRPGQGAHDLEKLFF.

The chain has TRBV5-4 and TRBJ1-1; 10 nucleotides agree with TRBD1. V was clipped by 9 bases and J by 5 bases; unmatched bases: 4. Per the germline V gene, CDR1 is SGHNT and CDR2 is YYREEE (reference sequence). The CDR3 runs to 12 residues. The CDR3 loop reads CATWTGGTEAFF. The DNA of the CDR3 is TGTGCCACCTGGACAGGGGGGACTGAAGCTTTCTTT.

In this sample, this clone turned up a few times. The chain is built from TRBV11-3 and TRBJ2-3; TRBD2 agrees at 7 bases. Germline CDR1 SGHNT, CDR2 YENEEA. This CDR3 region has 14 residues. Trimming cost V 3 bases and J 0 bases; bases outside gene matches: 0. The CDR3 reads CASSFSGSTDTQYF. In DNA, the CDR3 is TGTGCCAGCAGCTTTAGCGGGAGCACAGATACGCAGTATTTT.

V and J are TRBV7-3 and TRBJ1-1; no definite D call. The germline V gene has CDR1 SGHTA and CDR2 FQGTGA. V was pared by 2 bases and J by 1 base, with 8 bases between. The CDR3 has 14 residues. CDR3 sequence (DNA): TGTGCCAGCAGCTTAGGCAGCGGGAACACTGAAGCTTTCTTT. Protein sequence: CASSLGSGNTEAFF.